The 16 T cell receptor beta chains below were found in one sample sequenced in a study of shared clonotypes between healthy human individuals. Sequencing used immunoSEQ multiplex PCR; TCRdb keeps in-frame clones, though not all of them. The sample holds 850,000 to 1,200,000 clones, approximately 68% seen once. Sequencing was performed on memory CD4+ T cells sorted from blood. Subset: CD45RA-negative fraction. These receptors were taken from a man between 18 and 35 years old in good health.

This clone has ten or more counts. This chain uses TRBV18 with TRBJ2-6; 7 bases map to TRBD1. Germline values: CDR1 KGHSH, CDR2 LQKENI. The CDR3 spans 15 residues. Trimming at V came to 5 bases and at J to 1 base, leaving 2 bases not matched to a gene. Written as DNA, the CDR3 is TGTGCCAGCTCAGCACAGGGGTCTGGGGCCAACGTCCTGACTTTC. Amino acid sequence: CASSAQGSGANVLTF.

This clone was seen a handful of times. This chain links TRBV10-1 with TRBJ1-1; D gene uncertain. Germline lookup yields CDR1 WNHNN and CDR2 SYGVQD (reference sequence). This CDR3 contains 10 residues. Trimming took 3 bases from V and 8 from J, leaving 4 bases between them. This CDR3 reads CASSEGEAFF. CDR3 DNA: TGCGCCAGCAGTGAAGGGGAAGCTTTCTTT.

This chain links TRBV9 with TRBJ2-5, with 9 bases aligning to TRBD2. V lost 3 bases and J lost 0; bases outside the gene matches: 12. Per germline, CDR1 SGDLS and CDR2 YYNGEE. The CDR3 length is 18 residues. The CDR3 spells CASSAPLGLAIDQETQYF. DNA of the CDR3: TGTGCCAGCAGCGCTCCACTCGGACTAGCGATAGACCAAGAGACCCAGTACTTC.

In its sample, this clone was seen a few times. The V gene is TRBV6-1, the J gene TRBJ2-1, with D tentatively TRBD2 (6 bases). This CDR3 has 15 residues. Germline assignment: CDR1 MNHNS and CDR2 SASEGT. V was cut by 3 bases and J by 7 bases, with 16 bases left in between. CDR3: CASSDLASGKNEQFF. The CDR3 bases are TGTGCCAGCAGTGACCTAGCGAGTGGGAAAAATGAGCAGTTCTTC.

The chain combines TRBV5-6 with TRBJ1-2; D not resolved. The CDR3 runs to 12 residues. Germline V gives CDR1 SGHDT, CDR2 YYEEEE. Trimming removed 3 bases from V and 4 bases from J, with 7 bases in between. The CDR3 DNA follows: TGTGCCAGCAGCTCTTCCGGCTATGGCTACACCTTC. It is translated as CASSSSGYGYTF. Using reference TRBV5-6 and TRBJ1-2 for the parts outside the CDR3, the full variable domain is DAGVTQSPTHLIKTRGQQVTLRCSPKSGHDTVSWYQQALGQGPQFIFQYYEEEERQRGNFPDRFSGHQFPNYSSELNVNALLLGDSALYLCASSSSGYGYTFGSGTRLTVV.

This clone was observed a single time. This chain uses TRBV7-3 with TRBJ2-2, with D possibly being TRBD1 or TRBD2 (5 bases each). This CDR3 has 16 amino acids. CDR1 and CDR2 from the germline V gene are SGHTA and FQGTGA. Trimming left V 2 bases short and J 2 bases short, with 12 bases between. In DNA form, the CDR3 reads TGTGCCAGCAGCTTAGAGAGGGGTATTAACACCGGGGAGCTGTTTTTT. This encodes CASSLERGINTGELFF. Supplemented by reference TRBV7-3 and TRBJ2-2, the full variable domain reads GAGVSQTPSNKVTEKGKYVELRCDPISGHTALYWYRQSLGQGPEFLIYFQGTGAADDSGLPNDRFFAVRPEGSVSTLKIQRTERGDSAVYLCASSLERGINTGELFFGEGSRLTVL.

J is TRBJ2-3 and V is TRBV2, with D unclear. There are 14 residues in the CDR3. V lost 6 bases to trimming and J lost 4 bases, with 14 bases between them. The germline gives CDR1 SNHLY, CDR2 FYNNEI. CDR3 loop: CASRQGLSPDTQYF. The CDR3 DNA is TGTGCCAGCAGACAAGGCTTGTCGCCAGATACGCAGTATTTT.

This sequence joins TRBV4-3 and TRBJ2-7; tentative D call: TRBD1 (6 bases). The V end was cut by 2 bases, the J end by 5 bases, with 16 bases between. The CDR3 is 15 amino acids. Germline loops: CDR1 LGHNA, CDR2 YSLEER. CDR3 region: CASSQKTTGSNEQYF. The CDR3 region has the DNA TGCGCCAGCAGCCAAAAAACCACAGGGTCCAACGAGCAGTACTTC.

V and J are TRBV7-2 and TRBJ2-6; a weak D match, TRBD2 (6 bases). The CDR3 consists of 16 residues. Germline-derived CDR1 and CDR2 are SGHTA and FQGNSA. Trimming shortened V by 2 bases and J by 1 base, and 9 bases separated the two germline ends. CDR3 coding DNA: TGTGCCAGCAGCTTACGGGGAGGATCTGGGGCCAACGTCCTGACTTTC. Its protein product is CASSLRGGSGANVLTF.

This clone has a handful of counts. The chain links TRBV2 to TRBJ1-2; D gene uncertain. V was shortened by 6 bases and J by 2 bases, with 4 bases between the two germline ends. The CDR3 is 11 residues long. Germline V gives CDR1 SNHLY, CDR2 FYNNEI. The CDR3: CASSDNYGYTF. As DNA, the CDR3 is TGTGCCAGCAGCGACAACTATGGCTACACCTTC.

This chain links TRBV2 with TRBJ2-1; tentatively, D is TRBD1 (5 bases). Germline assignment: CDR1 SNHLY and CDR2 FYNNEI. V lost 10 bases to trimming and J lost 2 bases, with 15 bases between them. The CDR3 loop spans 14 amino acids. CDR3 sequence: CATQGDGAYNEQFF. For the CDR3, the DNA is TGTGCCACGCAGGGTGATGGGGCCTACAATGAGCAGTTCTTC.

As regards this clone: This likely comes from a read error, as the CDR3 has no conserved phenylalanine or tryptophan at its end. The DNA is left out, because the CDR3 cannot be placed on it with certainty; the CDR3 is given as TCRdb lists it. This chain links TRBV28 with TRBJ1-2; TRBD1, the D gene given by the table, was not confirmed from the DNA. Germline loops: CDR1 MDHEN, CDR2 SYDVKM. The CDR3 is 13 amino acids long, termini counted. The CDR3 is CASSTSTGGVFFR.

There are a few counts of this clone. The chain carries TRBV7-2 and TRBJ2-7; TRBD2 matches at 7 bases. In germline, CDR1 is SGHTA, CDR2 FQGNSA. This CDR3 has 17 amino acids. V lost 1 base to trimming and J lost 5 bases; unmatched junction nucleotides: 14. The CDR3 loop reads CASSLGYPGREWDEQYF. DNA of the CDR3: TGTGCCAGCAGCTTAGGGTATCCAGGGCGGGAGTGGGACGAGCAGTACTTC.

The CDR3: CASSQLPGTGAWTDTQYF. The CDR3 coding sequence is TGCGCCAGCAGCCAACTCCCAGGCACAGGGGCCTGGACAGATACGCAGTATTTT. The chain links TRBV4-1 to TRBJ2-3; 7 positions match TRBD1. Germline CDR1 MGHRA, CDR2 YSYEKL. CDR3 length equals 18 residues. The trim removed 2 bases at V and 3 bases at J, leaving 14 bases unmatched.

V is TRBV6-5 and J is TRBJ2-5, with 12 nucleotides matching TRBD2. Germline V CDR1 and CDR2: MNHEY, SVGAGI. Trimming took 2 bases from V and 3 from J; bases not matched to a gene: 4. This CDR3 comprises 16 residues. CDR3 bases: TGTGCCAGCAGTTACGCTAGCGGGAGGGTTAAAGAGACCCAGTACTTC. It yields the protein CASSYASGRVKETQYF.

This clone was seen only once. The chain employs TRBV19 and TRBJ1-3; D call uncertain. The CDR3 length is 14 residues. Trimming stripped 1 base from V and 2 bases from J, with 6 bases between. The germline CDR1 and CDR2 sequences are LNHDA and SQIVND (reference sequence). Written as DNA, the CDR3 is TGTGCCAGTAGTATAGCCAGTGCTGGAAACACCATATATTTT. Translated: CASSIASAGNTIYF.